The 9 T cell receptor beta chains in this list originate from one sample, sequenced in a study of cytomegalovirus exposure and HLA in healthy donors. Vbeta (60) and Jbeta (13) primers were used in the PCR. Assay used: immunoSEQ multiplex PCR; TCRdb lists only in-frame clones, some missing. The repertoire consists of roughly 190,000 clones, with around four fifths occurring once and the leading ten covering roughly 10%. Specimen: PBMCs. All receptors derive from a woman in her fifties or sixties in good health and CMV-seropositive.

This chain connects TRBV6-5 to TRBJ2-2; TRBD1 matches at 10 bases. With 5 bases clipped from V and 5 bases from J, the junction kept 2 bases outside the gene matches. Germline assignment: CDR1 MNHEY and CDR2 SVGAGI. The CDR3 runs 14 residues. The CDR3 reads CASSRQGATGELFF. The CDR3 region has the DNA TGTGCCAGCAGTCGACAGGGGGCAACCGGGGAGCTGTTTTTT.

This clone was recorded only once. The V gene is TRBV30, the J gene TRBJ2-2, with D possibly being TRBD1 (7 bases). This CDR3 has 16 residues. Germline assignment: CDR1 GTSNPN and CDR2 SVGIG (reference sequence). V shed 0 bases and J shed 5 bases, with 16 bases lying between them. DNA of the CDR3: TGTGCCTGGAGTGTAAAGATACAGGGGAGGACCGGGGAGCTGTTTTTT. Amino acid sequence: CAWSVKIQGRTGELFF.

This sequence joins TRBV5-1 and TRBJ2-1; 9 bases agree with TRBD1. The CDR3 runs 15 residues. Germline CDR1 reads SGHRS; CDR2 reads YFSETQ. The J segment lost 4 bases and the V segment lost 4 bases, leaving 6 bases of the junction unmatched. As DNA, the CDR3 is TGCGCCAGCAGCGCGACAGGGGGAGAATACAATGAGCAGTTCTTC. This translates into CASSATGGEYNEQFF.

CDR3 amino acids: CASRPRDSTPNEQFF. In nucleotides, the CDR3 is TGTGCCAGCAGGCCCCGGGACAGTACTCCGAATGAGCAGTTCTTC. The chain links TRBV27 to TRBJ2-1; 7 nucleotides align to TRBD1. V gave up 6 bases and J gave up 7 bases; unmatched junction bases: 12. CDR3 length equals 15 residues. Germline values: CDR1 MNHEY, CDR2 SMNVEV (reference sequence).

The rearrangement links TRBV13 to TRBJ2-1; D may be TRBD2 (5 bases). Germline CDR1 is PRHDT and CDR2 is FYEKMQ (reference sequence). The V gene lost 0 bases and the J gene lost 6 bases, with 18 bases spanning the gap. The CDR3 consists of 17 residues. In DNA form, the CDR3 reads TGTGCCAGCAGCTTAGGAAAGGTATGGGGAGATGGCAATGAGCAGTTCTTC. Protein sequence: CASSLGKVWGDGNEQFF.

The V call is TRBV9, the J call TRBJ2-1; D is perhaps TRBD2 (6 bases). Germline CDR1 is SGDLS and CDR2 is YYNGEE. The CDR3 runs 13 residues. Between the trimmed V and J ends, which lost 1 base and 7 bases, there was a span of 9 bases. CDR3 in amino acids: CASSVTSRNEQFF. As DNA, the CDR3 is TGTGCCAGCAGCGTAACTAGCAGGAATGAGCAGTTCTTC.

This chain uses TRBV6-1 with TRBJ2-3, with D perhaps matching TRBD1 (5 bases). Trimming stripped 6 bases from V and 6 bases from J, with 10 bases between. The V gene's germline CDR1 is MNHNS and CDR2 SASEGT. This CDR3 has 12 residues. CDR3 sequence (DNA): TGTGCCAGCAGAGTCTCAGGGGATACGCAGTATTTT. Translated, it gives CASRVSGDTQYF.

V gene TRBV7-9 combines with J gene TRBJ2-5; 7 bases line up with TRBD2. With V trimmed by 4 bases and J by 2 bases, 10 bases remained unmatched. CDR3 length: 16 residues. The germline V gene has CDR1 SEHNR and CDR2 FQNEAQ (reference sequence). The CDR3 loop reads CASSSPSRGGQETQYF. Here the CDR3 DNA reads TGTGCCAGCAGCTCACCTTCGCGGGGAGGGCAAGAGACCCAGTACTTC.

V is TRBV5-4 and J is TRBJ2-7; weak D call: TRBD1 (6 bases). Trimming removed 0 bases from V and 6 bases from J, with 7 bases in between. The CDR3 sequence is 12 residues long. Germline V lookup: CDR1 SGHNT, CDR2 YYREEE (reference sequence). The CDR3 sequence: CASSLDRAEQYF. The CDR3 coding sequence is TGTGCCAGCAGCTTGGACAGGGCCGAGCAGTACTTC.